What follows are 7 T cell receptor beta chains derived from one specimen sequenced in a study of cytomegalovirus exposure and HLA in healthy donors. The PCR used 60 Vbeta and 13 Jbeta primers. Generated by immunoSEQ multiplex PCR, the TCRdb table keeps only in-frame clones and is missing some. The table shows tens of thousands of clones, with around four fifths occurring only once. The specimen was PBMCs. The receptor set was obtained from a male donor in good health and CMV-seropositive.

The V and J genes are TRBV4-2 and TRBJ1-5; D is perhaps TRBD1 (6 bases). V dropped 0 bases and J dropped 7 bases, with 16 bases sitting between them. Germline V gene data show CDR1 as LGHNA and CDR2 as YNFKEQ. CDR3 size: 16 residues. The CDR3 nucleotides are TGTGCCAGCAGCCAAGAAGCCAGGGGCGAAGGCCAGCCCCAGCATTTT. The encoded protein is CASSQEARGEGQPQHF.

This rearrangement joins TRBV29-1 to TRBJ2-7; 7 nucleotides line up with TRBD2. This CDR3 comprises 12 residues. J was trimmed by 6 bases and V by 8 bases; bases with no gene match: 10. Germline V gene lookup returns CDR1 SQVTM and CDR2 ANQGSEA. The DNA for the CDR3 is TGCAGCACGACGGGGGAGGGCCTCGAGCAGTACTTC. Protein: CSTTGEGLEQYF.

The DNA of the CDR3 is TGTGCCAGCCTAGACAGAAGGAACACCGGGGAGCTGTTTTTT. This gives the protein CASLDRRNTGELFF. The J gene is TRBJ2-2, the V gene TRBV5-6, with D tentatively TRBD1 (5 bases). Germline V gene lookup returns CDR1 SGHDT and CDR2 YYEEEE. This CDR3 contains 14 residues. Trimming pared 7 bases from V and 1 base from J, leaving 11 bases between.

The chain recombines TRBV28 with TRBJ1-5, with D possibly being TRBD1 (5 bases). Germline V gene sequence: CDR1 MDHEN, CDR2 SYDVKM. V was trimmed by 2 bases and J by 4 bases, leaving 12 bases between them. There are 15 residues in the CDR3. The DNA for the CDR3 is TGTGCCAGCAGTTTACAGGTTTCAGGGAATCAGCCCCAGCATTTT. It yields the protein CASSLQVSGNQPQHF.

The rearrangement uses TRBV6-6 and TRBJ2-5; the D gene is possibly TRBD1 (5 bases). The CDR3 has 14 residues. From germline, CDR1 is MNHNY and CDR2 SVGAGI (reference sequence). The germline V and J ends were trimmed by 2 bases and 3 bases, with 10 bases remaining between them. The chain's CDR3 is CASSYVAGKETQYF. For the CDR3, the DNA is TGTGCCAGCAGTTACGTGGCAGGGAAAGAGACCCAGTACTTC.

The rearrangement joins TRBV30 to TRBJ1-1; D possibly corresponds to TRBD1 (6 bases). This CDR3 has 13 amino acids. CDR1 and CDR2 from the germline V gene are GTSNPN and SVGIG (reference sequence). Between the trimmed V and J ends, which lost 5 bases and 0 bases, there was a span of 10 bases. The CDR3 region has the DNA TGTGCCTGGGGGGGGGCTCTGAACACTGAAGCTTTCTTT. Translation gives CAWGGALNTEAFF.

V and J are TRBV2 and TRBJ1-1; 7 nucleotides line up with TRBD1. CDR3 length: 13 residues. The V gene's germline CDR1 is SNHLY and CDR2 FYNNEI. The V segment lost 6 bases and the J segment 3 bases; nucleotides outside the gene matches: 4. CDR3 in DNA: TGTGCCAGCAGGGGACAGTCATACACTGAAGCTTTCTTT. It codes for CASRGQSYTEAFF.